The 23 T cell receptor beta chains given below trace back to one sample, sequenced in a study of post-analysis software for immune sequencing data. Presence of unique molecular identifiers characterized the TCR beta cDNA libraries. TCRdb passed the PCR reads through MiXCR, listing each CDR3 protein once. The sample has 740,000 or so distinct CDR3 sequences; roughly half are singletons. Antigens of these TCRs are unknown. The study, taken as a whole, reports: TRBV5-6, TRBV5-1 and TRBV20-1 belonged to a set of roughly five TRBV segments that were more frequent in patients than controls.

The sample comprised blood. These receptors were collected from a girl between 5 and 17 years old with multiple sclerosis.

The rearrangement joins TRBV5-1 to TRBJ2-5, with a possible D match to TRBD1 (6 bases). Near its end, the DNA agrees better with TRBJ2-7, so the J call may be wrong. CDR1 is SGHRS and CDR2 is YFSETQ in the germline V gene. CDR3 size: 16 residues. In DNA, the CDR3 is TGCGCCAGCAGAAGCAGGGGTGCCGATCTAAGGGACGAGCAGTACTTC. Translation: CASRSRGADLRDEQYF.

The sample holds a few counts of this clonotype. The chain carries TRBV10-2 and TRBJ2-1; 10 bases line up with TRBD2. CDR1 and CDR2 (germline): WSHSY, SAAADI. The CDR3 sequence is 17 residues long. Unmatched junction bases numbered 7, after V lost 2 bases and J lost 3 bases. Here the CDR3 DNA reads TGCGCCAGCAGTGAGCCCACGGGACTAGCGTTCTACAATGAGCAGTTCTTC. Protein product: CASSEPTGLAFYNEQFF.

V is TRBV5-1 and J is TRBJ2-1; D remains unclear. The CDR3 sequence is 16 residues long. Germline V CDR1 and CDR2: SGHRS, YFSETQ. The germline V and J ends were trimmed by 0 bases and 3 bases, with 13 bases remaining between them. For the CDR3, the DNA is TGCGCCAGCAGCTTGGAGTCGGAGTCCTTCTACAATGAGCAGTTCTTC. Translating it yields CASSLESESFYNEQFF.

This rearrangement joins TRBV20-1 to TRBJ2-7; D call uncertain. The CDR3 loop spans 15 amino acids. V lost 0 bases and J lost 4, with 16 bases in between. CDR1 and CDR2 (germline): DFQATT, SNEGSKA (reference sequence). In DNA form, the CDR3 reads TGCAGTGCTAGAGATCCCAGGCATCCAAAGTACGAGCAGTACTTC. This codes for CSARDPRHPKYEQYF.

The chain is built from TRBV20-1 and TRBJ2-7; TRBD2 aligns across 9 bases. CDR3 size: 15 residues. J was trimmed by 4 bases and V by 6 bases; bases with no gene match: 13. Germline CDR1 DFQATT, CDR2 SNEGSKA (reference sequence). CDR3 nucleotides: TGCAGTGCCCCGGGGGGCGGGGGGGCTTTTTACGAGCAGTACTTC. Its protein is CSAPGGGGAFYEQYF.

This clonotype was picked up a small number of times. The chain uses TRBV29-1 and TRBJ2-4, with no clear D. The length of the CDR3 is 15 residues. Trimming pared 0 bases from V and 0 bases from J, leaving 9 bases between. The V gene's germline CDR1 is SQVTM and CDR2 ANQGSEA. The CDR3 sequence: CSVEDRDLAKNIQYF. The CDR3 DNA sequence: TGCAGCGTTGAAGACAGAGACCTAGCCAAAAACATTCAGTACTTC.

The table lists this clonotype with a few counts. CDR3 loop: CASSLAGQGGKLFF. For the CDR3, the DNA is TGTGCCAGCAGCTTAGCAGGGCAGGGCGGGAAACTGTTTTTT. This chain links TRBV7-9 with TRBJ1-4, with a possible D match to TRBD1 (5 bases). V lost 0 bases to trimming and J lost 11 bases, with 13 bases between them. The CDR3 extends over 14 amino acids. The germline gives CDR1 SEHNR, CDR2 FQNEAQ (reference sequence). Drawing the rest from reference TRBV7-9 and TRBJ1-4, the complete variable domain is DTGVSQNPRHKITKRGQNVTFRCDPISEHNRLYWYRQTLGQGPEFLTYFQNEAQLEKSRLLSDRFSAERPKGSFSTLEIQRTEQGDSAMYLCASSLAGQGGKLFFGSGTQLSVL.

The chain links TRBV27 to TRBJ1-1; 7 bases are a match to TRBD1. Germline V gives CDR1 MNHEY, CDR2 SMNVEV (reference sequence). Germline trimming cut 3 bases from V and 4 bases from J; bases unmatched to any gene: 5. This CDR3 is built from 14 residues. DNA of the CDR3: TGTGCCAGCAGTTTTACAGGGGTGGTCACTGAAGCTTTCTTT. Translating it yields CASSFTGVVTEAFF.

A remark on this clonotype: Its ends do not fully match the called genes, so a read error is possible. The chain has TRBV7-7 and TRBJ2-1, with 8 bases identical to TRBD2. The CDR3 covers 16 residues. Germline assignment: CDR1 SSHAT and CDR2 FNYEAQ (reference sequence). The CDR3 DNA follows: TGTGCTAGCAGCTTATATCCCCCGGCTAGCGGGAATGAGCAGTTCTTC. Protein product: CASSLYPPASGNEQFF.

This rearrangement joins TRBV5-6 to TRBJ2-1; D possibly corresponds to TRBD1 (7 bases). V lost 2 bases, J lost 5 bases, and 11 bases lay in between. This CDR3 comprises 14 residues. CDR1 SGHDT and CDR2 YYEEEE come from the germline V gene. CDR3 protein: CASSLRGTDNEQFF. DNA for the CDR3: TGTGCCAGCAGCTTACGGGGGACAGACAATGAGCAGTTCTTC.

V gene TRBV6-1 combines with J gene TRBJ1-1; TRBD1 matches at 7 bases. The germline V gene has CDR1 MNHNS and CDR2 SASEGT. Losses at the gene ends were 4 bases for V and 6 bases for J; bases not matched to a gene: 11. This CDR3 is built from 15 residues. CDR3 DNA sequence: TGTGCCAGCAGTGCAGATGATACAGGGGATTCTGAAGCTTTCTTT. Translated: CASSADDTGDSEAFF.

The table lists this clonotype with a few counts. CDR3 coding DNA: TGTGCCAGCAGCTCCACCGGGGGGTCCCGCCCTGGGGCCAACGTCCTGACTTTC. Translating gives CASSSTGGSRPGANVLTF. This sequence joins TRBV7-9 and TRBJ2-6; the match to TRBD2 covers 7 bases. Per germline, CDR1 SEHNR and CDR2 FQNEAQ (reference sequence). The CDR3 runs to 18 residues. V dropped 4 bases and J dropped 2; count of bases not matched to a gene: 11.

V usage is TRBV5-1 and J usage is TRBJ2-5; no reliable D call. Per germline, CDR1 SGHRS and CDR2 YFSETQ. Between the trimmed V and J ends, which lost 5 bases and 5 bases, there was a span of 16 bases. The CDR3 consists of 14 residues. The CDR3 here is CASRLRTLGETQYF. The CDR3 DNA follows: TGCGCCAGCAGACTCCGGACCTTGGGGGAGACCCAGTACTTC.

The chain is built from TRBV7-2 and TRBJ2-1; 11 bases map to TRBD2. From germline, CDR1 is SGHTA and CDR2 FQGNSA. This CDR3 contains 16 residues. Germline trimming cut 6 bases from V and 0 bases from J; bases unmatched to any gene: 4. The CDR3 protein is CASRPGTSGSYNEQFF. The DNA of the CDR3 is TGTGCCAGCAGACCCGGGACTAGCGGCTCCTACAATGAGCAGTTCTTC.

V gene TRBV20-1 combines with J gene TRBJ2-1, with a weak D call TRBD1 (6 bases). Looked up from germline, CDR1 is DFQATT and CDR2 is SNEGSKA (reference sequence). Trimming left V 2 bases short and J 12 bases short, with 20 bases between. The CDR3 has 14 amino acids. As DNA, the CDR3 is TGCAGTGCTAGACTCACACAGGGACGGGTTGCGCAGTTCTTC. Protein sequence: CSARLTQGRVAQFF.

J is TRBJ2-7 and V is TRBV6-1, with 10 bases identical to TRBD1. There are 14 residues in the CDR3. The germline gives CDR1 MNHNS, CDR2 SASEGT. With 6 bases clipped from V and 1 base from J, the junction kept 3 bases outside the gene matches. CDR3 coding DNA: TGTGCCAGCAGACGGGACAGGGGTTCCTACGAGCAGTACTTC. It yields the protein CASRRDRGSYEQYF.

The chain employs TRBV12-3 or TRBV12-4 and TRBJ2-3, with D perhaps matching TRBD1 or TRBD2 (6 bases each). The germline V and J ends were trimmed by 9 bases and 6 bases, with 16 bases remaining between them. There are 13 residues in the CDR3. The CDR3 DNA reads as TGTGCCAGTTGGTTAGGGGGGTTCGATACGCAGTATTTT. Translated: CASWLGGFDTQYF.

Only one count was recorded for this clonotype. The V call is TRBV4-1, the J call TRBJ2-1; D not certain. The CDR3 is 14 residues long. Germline CDR1 is MGHRA and CDR2 is YSYEKL. Trimming shortened V by 1 base and J by 8 bases, and 12 bases separated the two germline ends. The CDR3: CASSQVARPHEQFF. For the CDR3, the DNA is TGCGCCAGCAGCCAAGTAGCCCGGCCCCATGAGCAGTTCTTC.

The table lists this clonotype with a few counts. The genes are TRBV3-1 and TRBJ1-5, with D hard to call. The CDR3 extends over 13 amino acids. Germline values: CDR1 LGHDT, CDR2 YNNKEL (reference sequence). The germline V and J ends were trimmed by 4 bases and 1 base, with 5 bases remaining between them. The CDR3 DNA reads as TGTGCCAGCAGCCCTCTCAGCAATCAGCCCCAGCATTTT. Its translation: CASSPLSNQPQHF. Full variable domain (outside the CDR3, taken from reference TRBV3-1 and TRBJ1-5): DTAVSQTPKYLVTQMGNDKSIKCEQNLGHDTMYWYKQDSKKFLKIMFSYNNKELIINETVPNRFSPKSPDKAHLNLHINSLELGDSAVYFCASSPLSNQPQHFGDGTRLSIL.

This chain joins TRBV7-3 and TRBJ2-3; D gene unclear. Trimming removed 4 bases at V and 6 bases at J, with 11 bases between. Germline V gene lookup returns CDR1 SGHTA and CDR2 FQGTGA. The CDR3 loop spans 13 amino acids. CDR3 region: CASSSGPRDTQYF. The CDR3 DNA follows: TGTGCCAGCAGCTCGGGTCCCAGGGATACGCAGTATTTT.

This clonotype was picked up a small number of times. The V gene is TRBV7-9, the J gene TRBJ2-3; D perhaps matches TRBD1 (6 bases). Trimming took off 5 bases at V and 2 bases at J, with 11 bases between the two ends. CDR3 length equals 14 residues. Germline lookup yields CDR1 SEHNR and CDR2 FQNEAQ (reference sequence). In DNA form, the CDR3 reads TGTGCCAGCAGCCCAGGGACACACACAGATACGCAGTATTTT. Protein sequence: CASSPGTHTDTQYF.

This clonotype was observed a few times. The rearrangement links TRBV15 to TRBJ2-1, with D unclear. CDR1 is LNHNV and CDR2 is YYDKDF in the germline V gene (reference sequence). V lost 2 bases and J lost 9, with 11 bases in between. This CDR3 comprises 13 residues. CDR3 DNA sequence: TGTGCCACCAGCAGAAGAAATGATTTTGAGCAGTTCTTC. Protein product: CATSRRNDFEQFF.

There are a few counts of this clonotype. The genes are TRBV29-1 and TRBJ2-7; D might be TRBD2 (5 bases). The germline V and J ends were trimmed by 7 bases and 0 bases, with 13 bases remaining between them. Germline-derived CDR1 and CDR2 are SQVTM and ANQGSEA. CDR3 length: 13 amino acids. The CDR3: CSGRGRTSYEQYF. The DNA for the CDR3 is TGCAGCGGCCGGGGTAGAACCTCCTACGAGCAGTACTTC.